The rows below give T cell receptor beta chains drawn from one sample of a study of blood T cell repertoires in COVID-19. Produced via immunoSEQ multiplex PCR; TCRdb's table is partial and in-frame only. This table has roughly 240,000 clones, less than 90% appearing once. The sequenced sample consisted of peripheral blood. These receptors were taken from a man aged 60 to 75 who had recovered from COVID-19. Each CDR3 is given with its conserved first and last residue.

TRBV6-1	TRBJ1-5	CASSETGTGSAPQHF
TRBV30	TRBJ1-1	CASEGSSNTEAFF
TRBV19	TRBJ1-5	CASSRSTGVDQPQHF
TRBV7-9	TRBJ1-5	CASSYETGGVSNQPQHF
TRBV9	TRBJ2-7	CASSPTSGIDEQYF
TRBV5-6	TRBJ1-5	CASSPQGNQPQHF
TRBV5-1	TRBJ2-3	CASTLGLAGGTDTQYF
TRBV2	TRBJ2-5	CASRGLGEAQETQYF
TRBV29-1	TRBJ2-5	CSVVTSSGKTQYF
TRBV7-2	TRBJ1-2	CASRIRDRGYGYTF
TRBV10-3	TRBJ2-7	CAIRSAGGNEQYF
TRBV23-1	TRBJ1-5	CASSQQSLGGEKPQHF
TRBV7-2	TRBJ1-2	CASSLEGGGGYGYTF
TRBV16	TRBJ1-3	CASSQTRQGFRNTIYF
TRBV7-9	TRBJ2-3	CASSPRDTQYF
TRBV24-1	TRBJ2-3	CATSDPGQASDTQYF
TRBV19	TRBJ1-5	CASSFRGQGNQPQHF
TRBV6-5	TRBJ1-5	CASMRVSNQPQHF
TRBV25-1	TRBJ1-4	CASSEYRSALFF
TRBV7-2	TRBJ2-1	CASSLEVRRAGRYNEQFF
TRBV18	TRBJ2-3	CASSHLTAPPTSGSTDTQYF
TRBV4-2	TRBJ2-1	CASSQDSLAANYNEQFF
TRBV5-1	TRBJ1-2	CASSLELGARGYTF
TRBV9	TRBJ1-2	CASSPRDRAPGYTF
TRBV2	TRBJ2-7	CASLPVGAGPLYEQYF
TRBV6-1	TRBJ1-2	CASSEDKYGYTF
TRBV28	TRBJ1-6	CASIDRGNSPLHF
TRBV10-3	TRBJ1-2	CAISTGQMGRSYGYTF
TRBV5-4	TRBJ1-2	CASSLGQGMSNYGYTF
TRBV30	TRBJ1-2	CAWSAVRANYGYTF
TRBV7-9	TRBJ2-6	CASSPGTGLGSSGANVLTF
TRBV6-5	TRBJ1-1	CASSYSPRGQSGAFF
TRBV5-1	TRBJ1-5	CASSLVGGNQPQHF
TRBV6-1	TRBJ2-7	CASSERAGGYEQYF
TRBV2	TRBJ1-4	CASTATGVATNEKLFF
TRBV5-4	TRBJ1-3	CASSPRQGPGNTIYF
TRBV2	TRBJ2-1	CASKKPPGTGNEQFF
TRBV7-9	TRBJ2-1	CASSLVGGAPSLNEQFF
TRBV18	TRBJ2-7	CASSPLGRVSHEQYF
TRBV6-6	TRBJ2-7	CASSYITGSSYEQYF
TRBV5-6	TRBJ2-3	CASEKDRSFSDTQYF
TRBV5-5	TRBJ1-1	CASSLGQGVENTEAFF
TRBV9	TRBJ2-2	CASSVGGSGRPGTGELFF
TRBV5-1	TRBJ2-2	CASSRGTNTGELFF
TRBV3-1/TRBV3-2	TRBJ2-1	CASSLRLARGNEQFF
TRBV9	TRBJ1-3	CASSVVSGAGNTIYF
TRBV5-4	TRBJ1-2	CASSLRTGQHSGYTF
TRBV6-5	TRBJ2-2	CASRETGTGELFF
TRBV3-1/TRBV3-2	TRBJ1-3	CASSPLVRDSGNTIYF